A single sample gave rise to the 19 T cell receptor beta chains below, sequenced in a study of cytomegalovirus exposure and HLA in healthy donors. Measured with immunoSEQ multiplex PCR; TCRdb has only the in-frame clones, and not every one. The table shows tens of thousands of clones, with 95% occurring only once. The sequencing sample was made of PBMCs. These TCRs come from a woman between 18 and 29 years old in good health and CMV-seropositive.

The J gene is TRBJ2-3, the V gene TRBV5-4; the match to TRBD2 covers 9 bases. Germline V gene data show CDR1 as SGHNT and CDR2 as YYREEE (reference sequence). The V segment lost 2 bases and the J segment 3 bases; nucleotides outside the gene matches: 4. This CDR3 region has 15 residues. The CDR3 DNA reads TGTGCCAGCAGCTTTAGCGGGAGTAAGACAGATACGCAGTATTTT. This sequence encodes CASSFSGSKTDTQYF.

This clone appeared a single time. Here the CDR3 reads CASSPPRSGSSSYEQYF. CDR3 bases: TGTGCCAGTAGTCCCCCAAGATCGGGGTCAAGCTCCTACGAGCAGTACTTC. The chain joins TRBV19 to TRBJ2-7; TRBD2 might be the D (5 bases). V was shortened by 5 bases and J by 0 bases, with 20 bases between the two germline ends. The CDR3 consists of 17 residues. CDR1 is LNHDA and CDR2 is SQIVND in the germline V gene (reference sequence).

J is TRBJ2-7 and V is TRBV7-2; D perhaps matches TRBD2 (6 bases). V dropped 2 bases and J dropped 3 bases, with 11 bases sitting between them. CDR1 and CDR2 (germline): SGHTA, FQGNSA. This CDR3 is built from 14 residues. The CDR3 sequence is CASSLPGDVYEQYF. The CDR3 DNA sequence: TGTGCCAGCAGCTTACCGGGAGACGTCTACGAGCAGTACTTC.

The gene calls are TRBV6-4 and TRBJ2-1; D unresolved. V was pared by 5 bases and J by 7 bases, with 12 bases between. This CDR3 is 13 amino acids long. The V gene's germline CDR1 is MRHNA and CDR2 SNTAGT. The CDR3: CASSFKSENEQFF. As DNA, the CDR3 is TGTGCCAGCAGTTTTAAGTCTGAGAATGAGCAGTTCTTC.

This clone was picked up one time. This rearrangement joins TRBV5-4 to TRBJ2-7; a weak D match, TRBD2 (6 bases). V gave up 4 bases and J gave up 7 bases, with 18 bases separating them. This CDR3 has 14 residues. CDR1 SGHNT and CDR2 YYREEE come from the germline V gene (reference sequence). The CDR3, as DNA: TGTGCCAGCAGCCTTAGCGGAAATACGGGGGAGCAGTACTTC. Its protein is CASSLSGNTGEQYF.

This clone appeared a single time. In DNA form, the CDR3 reads TGTGCCAGCAGCTTAGGGGGGGGCCTCCGGCGGGCGAACACTGAAGCTTTCTTT. It encodes CASSLGGGLRRANTEAFF. V and J are TRBV7-2 and TRBJ1-1, with a tentative D call TRBD1 (6 bases). CDR1 SGHTA and CDR2 FQGNSA come from the germline V gene. The V and J ends lost 1 base and 1 base respectively, with 19 bases between them. The CDR3 sequence is 18 residues long. Full variable domain (missing parts from reference TRBV7-2 and TRBJ1-1): GAGVSQSPSNKVTEKGKDVELRCDPISGHTALYWYRQSLGQGLEFLIYFQGNSAPDKSGLPSDRFSAERTGGSVSTLTIQRTQQEDSAVYLCASSLGGGLRRANTEAFFGQGTRLTVV.

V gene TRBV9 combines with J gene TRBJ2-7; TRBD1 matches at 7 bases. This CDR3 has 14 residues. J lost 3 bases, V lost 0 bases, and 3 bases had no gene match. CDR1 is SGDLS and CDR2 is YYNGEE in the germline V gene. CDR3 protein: CASSVGDRVYEQYF. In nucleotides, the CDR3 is TGTGCCAGCAGCGTAGGCGACAGGGTCTACGAGCAGTACTTC.

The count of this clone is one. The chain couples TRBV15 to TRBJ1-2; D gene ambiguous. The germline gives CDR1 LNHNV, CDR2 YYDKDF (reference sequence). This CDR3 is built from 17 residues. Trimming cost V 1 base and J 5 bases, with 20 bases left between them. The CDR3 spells CATSRAPARYPGYGYTF. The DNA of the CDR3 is TGTGCCACCAGCAGAGCCCCAGCTCGGTATCCGGGATATGGCTACACCTTC.

The CDR3 region is CASRDRGGKNTQYF. The CDR3 DNA sequence: TGTGCCAGCCGAGACCGGGGGGGCAAAAATACGCAGTATTTT. The chain recombines TRBV19 with TRBJ2-3, with 8 bases that match TRBD2. The germline gives CDR1 LNHDA, CDR2 SQIVND (reference sequence). V shed 9 bases and J 7 bases; nucleotides not matched to a gene: 12. This CDR3 contains 14 residues.

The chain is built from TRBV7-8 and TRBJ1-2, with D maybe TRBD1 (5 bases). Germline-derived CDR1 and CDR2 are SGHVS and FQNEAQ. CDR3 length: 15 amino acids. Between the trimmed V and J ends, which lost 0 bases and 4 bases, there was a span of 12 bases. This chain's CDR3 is CASSLARGSGYGYTF. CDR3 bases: TGTGCCAGCAGCTTAGCTAGGGGTTCGGGCTATGGCTACACCTTC. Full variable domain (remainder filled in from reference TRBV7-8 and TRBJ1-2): GAGVSQSPRYKVAKRGQDVALRCDPISGHVSLFWYQQALGQGPEFLTYFQNEAQLDKSGLPSDRFFAERPEGSVSTLKIQRTQQEDSAVYLCASSLARGSGYGYTFGSGTRLTVV.

As DNA, the CDR3 is TGTGCCAGCAGCTCAGACAGGGATGGTTACTACGAGCAGTACTTC. Its protein is CASSSDRDGYYEQYF. This chain uses TRBV5-4 with TRBJ2-7; TRBD1 matches at 7 bases. The CDR3 totals 15 residues. Germline values: CDR1 SGHNT, CDR2 YYREEE (reference sequence). After removal of 3 bases from V and 3 bases from J, the junction contained 9 bases not matched to a gene.

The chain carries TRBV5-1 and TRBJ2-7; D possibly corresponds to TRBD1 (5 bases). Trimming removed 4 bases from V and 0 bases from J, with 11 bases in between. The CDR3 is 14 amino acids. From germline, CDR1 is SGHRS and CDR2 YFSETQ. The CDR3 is CASSLTAYSYEQYF. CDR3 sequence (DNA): TGCGCCAGCAGCCTGACAGCGTACTCCTACGAGCAGTACTTC.

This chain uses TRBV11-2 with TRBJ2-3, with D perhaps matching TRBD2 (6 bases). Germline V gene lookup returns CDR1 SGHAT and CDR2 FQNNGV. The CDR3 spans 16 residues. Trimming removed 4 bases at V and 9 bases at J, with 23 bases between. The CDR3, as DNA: TGTGCCAGCAGCTCGAACACGGGGGTGCCTTTAGAAACGCAGTATTTT. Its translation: CASSSNTGVPLETQYF.

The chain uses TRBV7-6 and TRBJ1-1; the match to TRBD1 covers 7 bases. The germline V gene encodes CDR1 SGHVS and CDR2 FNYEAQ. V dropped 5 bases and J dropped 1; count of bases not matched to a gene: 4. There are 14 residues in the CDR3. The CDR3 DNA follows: TGTGCCAGCAGCCCAAGGACAGGGAACACTGAAGCTTTCTTT. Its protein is CASSPRTGNTEAFF.

The CDR3 DNA reads TGCGCCAGCAGTCAATCGGACGGGGAGGACACTGAAGCTTTCTTT. Translated, it gives CASSQSDGEDTEAFF. The chain couples TRBV23-1 to TRBJ1-1; D is unclear. TRBV23-1 counts as an open reading frame of uncertain function. Trimming left V 0 bases short and J 3 bases short, with 11 bases between. CDR3 length: 15 amino acids.

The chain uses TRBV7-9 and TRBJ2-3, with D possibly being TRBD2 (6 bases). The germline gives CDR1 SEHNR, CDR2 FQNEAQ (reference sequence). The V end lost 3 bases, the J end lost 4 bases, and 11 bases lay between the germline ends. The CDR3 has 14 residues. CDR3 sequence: CASSLGQRADTQYF. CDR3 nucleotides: TGTGCCAGCAGCTTGGGGCAGCGGGCAGATACGCAGTATTTT.

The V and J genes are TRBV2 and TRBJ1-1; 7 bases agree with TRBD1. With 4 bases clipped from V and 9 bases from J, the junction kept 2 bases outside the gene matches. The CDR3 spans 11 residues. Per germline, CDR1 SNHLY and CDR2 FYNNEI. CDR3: CASSGGGQAFF. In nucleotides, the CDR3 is TGTGCCAGCAGTGGAGGGGGCCAAGCTTTCTTT.

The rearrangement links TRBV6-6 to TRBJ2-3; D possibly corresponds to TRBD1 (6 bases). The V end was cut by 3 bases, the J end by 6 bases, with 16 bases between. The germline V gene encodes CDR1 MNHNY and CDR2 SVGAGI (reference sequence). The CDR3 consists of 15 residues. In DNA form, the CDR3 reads TGTGCCAGCAGTTATGCCCCCAACAGGGATGATACGCAGTATTTT. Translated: CASSYAPNRDDTQYF.

The CDR3 is CASSLRSGDTGELFF. The CDR3 DNA reads TGTGCCAGCAGCCTTCGTAGCGGGGACACCGGGGAGCTGTTTTTT. The V call is TRBV11-2, the J call TRBJ2-2, with 8 bases aligning to TRBD2. Germline V gene data show CDR1 as SGHAT and CDR2 as FQNNGV. The J segment lost 3 bases and the V segment lost 5 bases, leaving 5 bases of the junction unmatched. The CDR3 sequence is 15 residues long.